The present TCR beta chain was sequenced within a study of blood T cell repertoires in COVID-19. Data came from immunoSEQ multiplex PCR; TCRdb stores just in-frame clones and leaves some out. Of 250,000 to 350,000 clones in the sample, 85% are singletons; the top ten hold about 2.5%. Participants were aged roughly 18 to 90 years from around 26 US areas. Participants' own reports of clinical history determined their cohort assignment. V was pared by 3 bases and J by 8 bases, with 2 bases of the junction left unmatched. The CDR3 loop spans 14 amino acids. Specimen: PBMCs or T cells enriched from blood (not recorded which). The TCR comes from a woman between 50 and 59 years old who had recovered from COVID-19. The J gene is TRBJ1-6, the V gene TRBV5-3; TRBD1 aligns across 10 bases. TRBV5-3 is designated an ORF whose function remains uncertain. The CDR3 DNA sequence: TGTGCCAGAAGCTCGACAGGGGGCGATTCACCCCTCCACTTT. The encoded protein is CARSSTGGDSPLHF.